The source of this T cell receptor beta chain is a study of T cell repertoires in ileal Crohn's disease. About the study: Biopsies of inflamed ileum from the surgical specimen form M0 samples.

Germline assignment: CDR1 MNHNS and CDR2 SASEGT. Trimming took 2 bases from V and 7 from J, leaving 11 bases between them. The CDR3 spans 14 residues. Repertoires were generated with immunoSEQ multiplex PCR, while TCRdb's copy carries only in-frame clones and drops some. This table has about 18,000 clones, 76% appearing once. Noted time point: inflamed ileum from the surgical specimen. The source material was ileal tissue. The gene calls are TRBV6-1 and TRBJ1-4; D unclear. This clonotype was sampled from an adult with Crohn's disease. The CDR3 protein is CASSEYTVGEKLFF. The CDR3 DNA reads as TGTGCCAGCAGTGAATATACGGTGGGTGAAAAACTGTTTTTT.